These 26 T cell receptor beta chains originate from one sample sequenced in a study of blood T cells in healthy people across ages. A sample-barcoded 5' primer and a J-beta primer mix were used in a second PCR of roughly 6 to 11 cycles. TCRdb processed the 5' RACE reads anew with MiXCR; each CDR3 protein has one entry. The data hold roughly 860,000 distinct CDR3 sequences, with roughly 60% observed a single time. The sample comprised blood. The source of these receptors is a man younger than 40 in good health.

This sequence joins TRBV5-1 and TRBJ2-7, with TRBD1 as a possible D gene (6 bases). The CDR3 is 15 amino acids. V lost 3 bases to trimming and J lost 5 bases, with 18 bases between them. Germline V gene sequence: CDR1 SGHRS, CDR2 YFSETQ. The CDR3, as DNA: TGCGCCAGCAGCTGGACCCCCAGGGGTTCCGACGAGCAGTACTTC. It codes for CASSWTPRGSDEQYF.

The gene calls are TRBV20-1 and TRBJ2-1; 7 bases match TRBD2. The tail of the sequence fits TRBJ2-7 better, so the J call may be wrong. The CDR3 runs to 18 residues. Germline V gives CDR1 DFQATT, CDR2 SNEGSKA (reference sequence). CDR3 DNA: TGCAGTGCTAGAGATCTCTATGAGCGGGGAAGCTCCTACAATGAGCAGTACTTC. It translates to CSARDLYERGSSYNEQYF.

This chain links TRBV6-1 with TRBJ2-3, with D possibly TRBD2 on 6 matching bases. Germline CDR1 and CDR2: MNHNS and SASEGT. The CDR3 has 14 residues. V shed 7 bases and J shed 7 bases, with 18 bases lying between them. CDR3 in amino acids: CASNVSRGPHTQYF. The CDR3 DNA is TGTGCCAGCAACGTGTCGCGGGGCCCCCATACGCAGTATTTT.

The chain recombines TRBV7-9 with TRBJ2-3; D gene ambiguous. CDR3 length equals 14 residues. Trimming cost V 6 bases and J 5 bases, with 15 bases left between them. The V gene's germline CDR1 is SEHNR and CDR2 FQNEAQ (reference sequence). The DNA of the CDR3 is TGTGCCAGCAGACACCCATATATCGAAGATACGCAGTATTTT. This sequence encodes CASRHPYIEDTQYF.

This clonotype turned up a few times. This chain joins TRBV9 and TRBJ2-1, with 9 nucleotides matching TRBD1. The CDR3 sequence is 17 residues long. With V trimmed by 4 bases and J by 1 base, 9 bases remained unmatched. Germline assignment: CDR1 SGDLS and CDR2 YYNGEE. The CDR3 reads CASSPRDRGGSYNEQFF. The CDR3 bases are TGTGCCAGCAGCCCTCGAGACAGGGGGGGTTCCTACAATGAGCAGTTCTTC.

The chain joins TRBV4-3 to TRBJ2-1; a weak D match, TRBD2 (7 bases). The CDR3 covers 14 residues. V lost 4 bases and J lost 9, with 16 bases in between. Germline V gene sequence: CDR1 LGHNA, CDR2 YSLEER. The CDR3: CASSPPSGGGEQFF. CDR3 bases: TGCGCCAGCAGCCCCCCCTCGGGGGGCGGTGAGCAGTTCTTC.

CDR3 protein: CASSVPTSGDEQYF. The CDR3 nucleotides read TGTGCCAGCAGCGTCCCGACTAGCGGGGACGAGCAGTACTTC. The chain links TRBV9 to TRBJ2-4, with 11 bases matching TRBD2. The J call is uncertain, as TRBJ2-7 better fits the DNA end. CDR1 is SGDLS and CDR2 is YYNGEE in the germline V gene. CDR3 length equals 14 residues.

The chain uses TRBV9 and TRBJ2-5, with no clear D. The CDR3 spans 12 residues. V lost 8 bases, J lost 2 bases, and 10 bases lay in between. Germline CDR1 is SGDLS and CDR2 is YYNGEE. The CDR3 DNA follows: TGTGCCAGAGGCGGAGCACAAGAGACCCAGTACTTC. This encodes CARGGAQETQYF.

The CDR3 loop reads CAIRTPQGRGSGANVLTF. DNA for the CDR3: TGTGCCATCAGGACCCCGCAGGGTAGAGGTTCTGGGGCCAACGTCCTGACTTTC. This chain uses TRBV10-3 with TRBJ2-6, with D tentatively TRBD1 (5 bases). Germline CDR1 reads ENHRY; CDR2 reads SYGVKD. CDR3 length equals 18 residues. V lost 6 bases and J 1 base, leaving 19 bases between the germline ends.

This clonotype has only one observation. The chain couples TRBV28 to TRBJ1-6; D not resolved. The CDR3 is made up of 16 amino acids. V was clipped by 2 bases and J by 3 bases, with 11 bases between them. Germline V gene lookup returns CDR1 MDHEN and CDR2 SYDVKM. The CDR3 sequence: CASSLPRQFYNSPLHF. CDR3 nucleotide sequence: TGTGCCAGCAGTTTACCTCGGCAGTTCTATAATTCACCCCTCCACTTT.

V and J are TRBV7-9 and TRBJ2-7; perhaps D is TRBD1 or TRBD2 (5 bases each). Trimming cost V 8 bases and J 0 bases, with 20 bases left between them. This CDR3 region has 16 residues. Germline V gene data show CDR1 as SEHNR and CDR2 as FQNEAQ (reference sequence). DNA of the CDR3: TGTGCCAGCCTTCCCTTAGCCGGGGCCAGCTCCTACGAGCAGTACTTC. It translates to CASLPLAGASSYEQYF.

CDR3 nucleotides: TGCAGTGCTAGAGATTTCGGCCTAGCGGGGGATTACTCCTACAATGAGCAGTTCTTC. Translated: CSARDFGLAGDYSYNEQFF. The chain joins TRBV20-1 to TRBJ2-1, with 10 bases identical to TRBD2. The CDR3 is 19 amino acids. Germline V lookup: CDR1 DFQATT, CDR2 SNEGSKA (reference sequence). The junction had 11 bases not matched to a gene; V was cut back by 0 bases and J by 0 bases.

This clonotype was counted only a few times. The gene calls are TRBV28 and TRBJ1-6, with 7 bases lining up with TRBD1. V lost 4 bases, J lost 9 bases, and 12 bases stayed unmatched. Germline CDR1 is MDHEN and CDR2 is SYDVKM. This CDR3 is built from 16 residues. The CDR3 loop is CASSSLLTGKASPLHF. CDR3 DNA: TGTGCCAGCAGTTCCCTCCTGACAGGGAAAGCTTCACCCCTCCACTTT.

This clonotype was counted a single time. The genes are TRBV20-1 and TRBJ2-5, with D perhaps matching TRBD2 (6 bases). From germline, CDR1 is DFQATT and CDR2 SNEGSKA (reference sequence). Trimming removed 5 bases from V and 5 bases from J, with 12 bases in between. The CDR3 loop spans 12 amino acids. The CDR3 DNA reads as TGCAGTGCTCGGGGGTTTTCTGAGACCCAGTACTTC. Encoded protein: CSARGFSETQYF.

V gene TRBV6-5 combines with J gene TRBJ2-5, with D tentatively TRBD1 (6 bases). The V gene lost 2 bases and the J gene lost 4 bases, with 14 bases spanning the gap. The CDR3 loop spans 15 amino acids. From germline, CDR1 is MNHEY and CDR2 SVGAGI. Here the CDR3 reads CASSYGQGIGETQYF. The CDR3 coding sequence is TGTGCCAGCAGTTACGGCCAGGGGATCGGAGAGACCCAGTACTTC.

This clonotype was seen a handful of times. The chain has TRBV29-1 and TRBJ2-3; 7 bases map to TRBD2. This CDR3 contains 14 residues. Germline assignment: CDR1 SQVTM and CDR2 ANQGSEA. V was pared by 2 bases and J by 4 bases, with 6 bases of the junction left unmatched. CDR3 sequence (DNA): TGCAGCGTTGAAAGACAAGCGGGGCCAGATACGCAGTATTTT. Translating it yields CSVERQAGPDTQYF.

This clonotype was observed a handful of times. The rearrangement links TRBV3-1 to TRBJ2-7, with D tentatively TRBD1 (7 bases). The DNA end favors TRBJ2-5, so the J call may be wrong. The CDR3 runs to 15 residues. The germline gives CDR1 LGHDT, CDR2 YNNKEL (reference sequence). The DNA for the CDR3 is TGTGCCAGCAGCCAAAGACAGGGAGGTGGCGAGACCCAGTACTTC. This gives the protein CASSQRQGGGETQYF.

In its sample, this clonotype was seen many times. CDR3 amino acids: CASSFPNSPLHF. For the CDR3, the DNA is TGTGCCAGCAGTTTTCCTAATTCACCCCTCCACTTT. This chain connects TRBV27 to TRBJ1-6; no clear D. The CDR3 extends over 12 amino acids. The germline V and J ends were trimmed by 3 bases and 6 bases, with 3 bases remaining between them. CDR1 and CDR2 from the germline V gene are MNHEY and SMNVEV (reference sequence).

V usage is TRBV6-6 and J usage is TRBJ1-5, with 9 bases fitting TRBD1. The CDR3 is made up of 14 amino acids. The germline V gene encodes CDR1 MNHNY and CDR2 SVGAGI (reference sequence). The junction had 7 bases not matched to a gene; V was cut back by 6 bases and J by 7 bases. The CDR3 here is CASSDRQGGQPQHF. In nucleotides, the CDR3 is TGTGCCAGCAGCGACCGACAGGGGGGCCAGCCCCAGCATTTT.

The chain combines TRBV5-1 with TRBJ2-7; D is ambiguous. CDR1 SGHRS and CDR2 YFSETQ come from the germline V gene. V lost 3 bases and J 9 bases, leaving 22 bases between the germline ends. The CDR3 has 15 residues. CDR3: CASSSTPSTYGGQYF. The CDR3 DNA is TGCGCCAGCAGCTCGACACCTTCCACCTACGGCGGGCAGTACTTC.

The CDR3 is CASSYWGRGSGTDTQYF. The CDR3 coding sequence is TGTGCCAGCAGTTACTGGGGCAGGGGATCTGGAACAGATACGCAGTATTTT. The chain is built from TRBV6-2 or TRBV6-3 and TRBJ2-3; maybe TRBD1 (6 bases). CDR1 and CDR2 from the germline V gene are MNHEY and SVGEGT. V lost 1 base, J lost 3 bases, and 17 bases lay in between. The CDR3 loop spans 17 amino acids.

This chain links TRBV5-1 with TRBJ1-1, with a weak D call TRBD1 (5 bases). Germline V gene data show CDR1 as SGHRS and CDR2 as YFSETQ. This CDR3 comprises 15 residues. The V gene lost 1 base and the J gene lost 3 bases, with 13 bases spanning the gap. The chain's CDR3 is CASSLSARGDTEAFF. The CDR3 DNA sequence: TGCGCCAGCAGCTTGTCGGCCCGGGGGGACACTGAAGCTTTCTTT.

The chain carries TRBV25-1 and TRBJ1-6; D is possibly TRBD1 (6 bases). The V end lost 1 base, the J end lost 8 bases, and 15 bases lay between the germline ends. CDR3 length: 16 residues. The germline CDR1 and CDR2 sequences are MGHDK and SYGVNS. The CDR3 region is CASSEFGGSMDSPLHF. In DNA, the CDR3 is TGTGCCAGCAGTGAATTCGGGGGCTCTATGGATTCACCCCTCCACTTT.

The chain combines TRBV2 with TRBJ2-3; TRBD1 agrees at 7 bases. This CDR3 has 15 amino acids. Germline CDR1 SNHLY, CDR2 FYNNEI. V was pared by 3 bases and J by 2 bases, with 5 bases of the junction left unmatched. The CDR3 DNA sequence: TGTGCCAGCAGTGATAGACAGGGCCCCACAGATACGCAGTATTTT. It is translated as CASSDRQGPTDTQYF.

The CDR3 DNA reads as TGTGCCAGCAGCCGAGGACAGGAACAAGAGACCCAGTACTTC. It specifies CASSRGQEQETQYF. The rearrangement uses TRBV5-5 and TRBJ2-5, with 7 bases lining up with TRBD1. Germline V CDR1 and CDR2: SGHKS, YYEKEE (reference sequence). The trim removed 4 bases at V and 2 bases at J, leaving 5 bases unmatched. This CDR3 region has 14 residues.

The CDR3 region has the DNA TGTGCCAGCAGTTACTCAATGGAAGTAGCGGGGACGGATACGCAGTATTTT. Its protein product is CASSYSMEVAGTDTQYF. The rearrangement links TRBV6-5 to TRBJ2-3; 8 positions agree with TRBD2. CDR3 length: 17 amino acids. Losses at the gene ends were 0 bases for V and 6 bases for J; bases not matched to a gene: 11. Germline CDR1 and CDR2: MNHEY and SVGAGI.